Listed below are T cell receptor beta chains from one sample, sequenced in a study of cytotoxic CD8 clonotypes in ibrutinib-treated CLL. TCRdb's table, derived via immunoSEQ multiplex PCR, lists solely in-frame clones and lacks some. The sample has 250,000 to 350,000 clones, less than 85% seen once; the top ten hold 5.6%. The sequenced sample was PBMCs, obtained at disease progression, from a patient treated with ibrutinib. These receptors all come from a human donor with chronic lymphocytic leukemia. Each CDR3 is given with its conserved first and last residue. A D gene is named only where the DNA matches it firmly. The size of a clone is reported for some rows only, either as once, few or many, or as a class for expanded clones.

TRBJ1-1 TRBV7-2 - - TGTGCCAGCAGCTTAGTTCCGGGCACTGAAGCTTTCTTT CASSLVPGTEAFF
TRBJ2-3 TRBV5-1 - - TGCGCCAGCAGCTTGGCGATAACAGATACGCAGTATTTT CASSLAITDTQYF
TRBJ1-1 TRBV10-2 - - TGCGCCAGCAGTTTCCTGTGGGGGCGAACACAGAAAACTGAAGCTTTCTTT CASSFLWGRTQKTEAFF
TRBJ2-1 TRBV18 few TRBD2 TGTGCCAGCTCACCACGACTAGCGGGGGACAATGAGCAGTTCTTC CASSPRLAGDNEQFF
TRBJ2-2 TRBV6-6 - TRBD2 TGTGCCAGCAGTTACATCGCGGGGGGGAACACCGGGGAGCTGTTTTTT CASSYIAGGNTGELFF
TRBJ2-2 TRBV23-1 - - TGCGCCAGCAGTCAATCCGCATCACCGATTTGGGGGATCGGGGAGCTGTTTTTT CASSQSASPIWGIGELFF
TRBJ2-7 TRBV19 - - TGTGCCAGTAGTATTTCCAGGGACTCCTACGAGCAGTACTTC CASSISRDSYEQYF
TRBJ2-3 TRBV7-3 - TRBD2 TGTGCCAGCAGCCCTAGCGGGGGGCCATCAGATACGCAGTATTTT CASSPSGGPSDTQYF
TRBJ1-2 TRBV9 - - TGTGCCAGCATCGACAAAGGGGGCTATGGCTACACCTTC CASIDKGGYGYTF
TRBJ1-4 TRBV9 - - TGTGCCAGCAGCGTTAACGCGGGACCAGCAACTAATGAAAAACTGTTTTTT CASSVNAGPATNEKLFF
TRBJ2-5 TRBV18 - - TGTGCCAGCTCACCACAGGGACCAGAGACCCAGTACTTC CASSPQGPETQYF
TRBJ2-2 TRBV7-2 - TRBD2 TGTGCCAGCAGCTTAGCTGAGGGACTAGCGGGAGACGGCAGGCGGGAGCTGTTTTTT CASSLAEGLAGDGRRELFF
TRBJ2-4 TRBV4-3 - TRBD2 TGCGCCAGCAGCCTTGGACTAGCGGGAGTGGGAAACATTCAGTACTTC CASSLGLAGVGNIQYF
TRBJ1-2 TRBV5-6 - - TGTGCCAGCAGCTTTACGACTGACTATGGCTACACCTTC CASSFTTDYGYTF